The present T cell receptor beta chain was sequenced within a study of blood T cells in healthy people across ages. The CDR3 has 14 amino acids. To note about this clonotype: Sequence at one end of the junction differs from germline and may be a read error.

Primed by a sample-barcoded 5' primer and a J-beta primer mix, a second PCR proceeded for 7 to 11 cycles. One entry per CDR3 protein, called by TCRdb with MiXCR from the 5' RACE reads. Of about 640,000 distinct CDR3 sequences in the sample, approximately 50% are singletons; the top ten hold 30% to 45%. V is TRBV12-3 or TRBV12-4 and J is TRBJ2-3; 8 bases are shared with TRBD1. The source material was blood. This receptor was obtained from a man aged 55 to 70 in good health. CDR3 loop: CDSSFRGTGDTQYF. The CDR3, as DNA: TGTGACAGCAGTTTCAGAGGGACAGGAGATACGCAGTATTTT.